This T cell receptor beta chain was profiled in a study of technical replicates of blood from a handful of donors. Germline assignment: CDR1 SGHRS and CDR2 YFSETQ. The CDR3 is 14 amino acids. V shed 4 bases, J shed 5 bases, and the junction held 4 bases outside the gene matches. Sequencing was performed with immunoSEQ multiplex PCR; in TCRdb, only in-frame clones are kept and a portion is missing. There are about 73,000 clones in the sample; roughly nine tenths occur only once, and 4% to 5% lies in the top ten. The specimen sequenced was PBMCs. This clonotype was obtained from a human donor in good health. Some clones in this sample may be carry-over from other donors' samples. The rearrangement uses TRBV5-1 and TRBJ1-4, with 8 bases that match TRBD1. The CDR3: CASSTDRGNEKLFF. As DNA, the CDR3 is TGCGCCAGCAGCACAGACAGGGGAAATGAAAAACTGTTTTTT.